This T cell receptor (beta chain) was obtained from a study of T cells in pancreatic ductal adenocarcinoma. General study results and limits: Tumor samples had fewer productive templates and approximately 7.9-fold fewer unique clonotypes than blood. Tumors hold more CD45RO+ effector T cells, which may bias toward lower diversity. Tumor and blood clonality did not differ significantly, about 0.112 versus 0.072.

The selected patients with pancreatic ductal adenocarcinoma had surgery but no neoadjuvant therapy. For this clone: Its antigen is currently unknown.

Libraries were prepared by immunoSEQ multiplex PCR; TCRdb keeps only in-frame clonotypes and omits some of them. The sample carries about 30,000 clones, more than 90% recorded once. Sequences were obtained from PBMCs. The source of this sequence is a human donor with pancreatic ductal adenocarcinoma.

The CDR3 nucleotides read TGTGCCAGCAGTACGCCGGACCGTCTGTTTTTT. Amino acids: CASSTPDRLFF. This sequence joins TRBV6-6 and TRBJ1-4; unclear D gene. The CDR3 spans 11 residues. Per germline, CDR1 MNHNY and CDR2 SVGAGI (reference sequence). V was cut by 5 bases and J by 14 bases, with 12 bases left in between.